The TCR beta chain under discussion was sequenced for a study of early T cells in non-severe SARS-CoV-2 infection. Turning to the study itself: Sequencing of bulk RNA from unsorted whole blood was done, without chain pairing. Findings and caveats of the study: VDJdb matching, biased toward anti-spike CD8 responses, missed private and CD4 specificities.

Tagging with unique molecular identifiers was applied to individual cDNA molecules. From the 5' RACE reads, TCRdb called clonotypes with MiXCR, one entry per CDR3 protein. Here the sample spans around 76,000 distinct CDR3 sequences, roughly 12% being singletons. This clonotype was counted at least ten times. Its antigen is unknown. The CDR3 is made up of 16 amino acids. Germline CDR1 reads DFQATT; CDR2 reads SNEGSKA (reference sequence). The V and J ends lost 5 bases and 4 bases, in that order; junction bases with no gene match: 16. Source material: whole blood. V usage is TRBV20-1 and J usage is TRBJ2-7, with 8 bases fitting TRBD2. The origin of this receptor is an adult who was a healthcare worker with PCR-confirmed SARS-CoV-2 infection or an uninfected control (not recorded which). In nucleotides, the CDR3 is TGCAGTGCTGCCCCCCTAACCAGCGGGGGCCGTTACGAGCAGTACTTC. Its protein product is CSAAPLTSGGRYEQYF.